This TCR beta chain comes out of a study of T-cell reconstitution after alpha-beta-depleted transplantation in children. V was pared by 10 bases and J by 3 bases, with 12 bases between. The CDR3 is 13 amino acids. Germline V lookup: CDR1 KGHDR, CDR2 SFDVKD. In this sample, this clonotype turned up many times. Unique molecular identifiers were incorporated into the prepared TCRbeta library. One entry per CDR3 protein, called by TCRdb with MiXCR from the PCR reads. The sample records some 400,000 distinct CDR3 sequences, roughly 20% being singletons. The sequences come from PBMCs from the stem cell graft donor, collected from the stem cell graft. The receptor's source is a human donor who donated a stem cell graft to a child with acute myeloid leukemia. The rearrangement joins TRBV24-1 to TRBJ2-1, with D possibly TRBD2 on 7 matching bases. This CDR3 reads CATRGTNYNEQFF. CDR3 DNA sequence: TGTGCCACGAGGGGGACTAACTACAATGAGCAGTTCTTC.